This paragraph covers one TCR beta chain sequence. The antigen remains unidentified. Though nominally healthy at sampling, donors likely had unrecorded immune exposures. This specimen comes from a study of cytomegalovirus exposure and HLA in healthy donors. PCR amplification relied on 60 Vbeta primers (plus 13 Jbeta primers). Profiled with immunoSEQ multiplex PCR; TCRdb holds only in-frame clones, not every one. The sample lists roughly 190,000 clones, under 80% seen once, with roughly 2.9% in the top ten. The study, taken as a whole, reports: A few V segments could not be told apart, such as TRBV6-2 and TRBV6-3, and were left out. In an earlier analysis, in 620 or so donors, most V segments appeared productive either ~87% or ~30% of the time.

V lost 2 bases and J 8 bases, leaving 20 bases between the germline ends. CDR3 size: 17 residues. CDR1 and CDR2 from the germline V gene are SGHRS and YFSETQ. The sample taken for sequencing was PBMCs. The chain recombines TRBV5-1 with TRBJ1-6; perhaps TRBD1 as D (5 bases). This TCR came from a man aged 35 to 55 in good health and CMV-seronegative. The DNA for the CDR3 is TGCGCCAGCAGCTTAGGGCCCCGGGCGATGGGGCATTCACCCCTCCACTTT. This gives the protein CASSLGPRAMGHSPLHF.